A single sample gave rise to the 26 T cell receptor beta chains below, sequenced in a study of CD8 T cells in ankylosing spondylitis. Study-wide results and caveats: Within ankylosing spondylitis blood, a TCR beta motif made up of several highly homologous variants appeared to be characteristic.

Which antigens these TCRs recognize remains unknown. TCRdb passed the 5' RACE reads through MiXCR, listing each CDR3 protein once. The table records a few hundred thousand distinct CDR3 sequences, over 9.5% of them present only once. Sequenced sample: blood, either unsorted or a sorted T cell fraction (not recorded which). Receptors were obtained from a male donor with ankylosing spondylitis.

The rearrangement uses TRBV7-2 and TRBJ1-2, with 8 bases fitting TRBD1. This CDR3 is 13 amino acids long. CDR1 and CDR2 from the germline V gene are SGHTA and FQGNSA. The V gene end was trimmed by 5 bases and the J gene end by 3 bases; junction bases not matched to a gene: 2. The CDR3 DNA reads TGTGCCAGCAGCGCGACAGGGGACTATGGCTACACCTTC. This gives the protein CASSATGDYGYTF.

This clonotype was seen repeatedly, ten times or more. The chain is built from TRBV5-1 and TRBJ2-3; D unclear. From germline, CDR1 is SGHRS and CDR2 YFSETQ. This CDR3 has 14 amino acids. V was trimmed by 5 bases and J by 0 bases, leaving 10 bases between them. The CDR3 loop reads CASSRAVSTDTQYF. The CDR3 coding sequence is TGCGCCAGCAGTCGGGCGGTTAGCACAGATACGCAGTATTTT.

The chain has TRBV29-1 and TRBJ2-5, with 7 bases identical to TRBD1. V trimming: 3 bases; J trimming: 3 bases; junction bases outside the gene matches: 4. Germline assignment: CDR1 SQVTM and CDR2 ANQGSEA. The CDR3 sequence is 13 residues long. The CDR3 bases are TGCAGCGTTGAGTTAACAGGGGAAGAGACCCAGTACTTC. It is translated as CSVELTGEETQYF. The complete variable domain, with remaining parts taken from reference TRBV29-1 and TRBJ2-5, reads SAVISQKPSRDICQRGTSLTIQCQVDSQVTMMFWYRQQPGQSLTLIATANQGSEATYESGFVIDKFPISRPNLTFSTLTVSNMSPEDSSIYLCSVELTGEETQYFGPGTRLLVL.

The rearrangement links TRBV5-6 to TRBJ2-1; TRBD1 matches at 7 bases. CDR1 and CDR2 from the germline V gene are SGHDT and YYEEEE. With 4 bases clipped from V and 7 bases from J, the junction kept 14 bases outside the gene matches. The CDR3 runs 16 residues. The CDR3 nucleotides read TGTGCCAGCAGCCTTCAACACAGGGGCTGGAGAAATGAGCAGTTCTTC. As protein: CASSLQHRGWRNEQFF.

This clonotype has more than one count but fewer than ten. This chain uses TRBV5-4 with TRBJ1-2; 7 positions match TRBD1. Germline V lookup: CDR1 SGHNT, CDR2 YYREEE (reference sequence). The CDR3 consists of 15 residues. The trim removed 3 bases at V and 5 bases at J, leaving 10 bases unmatched. CDR3 nucleotides: TGTGCCAGCAGCTCTGGAACAGGGGCATCTTATGGCTACACCTTC. This codes for CASSSGTGASYGYTF. The entire variable domain, with the rest obtained from reference TRBV5-4 and TRBJ1-2, is as follows: ETGVTQSPTHLIKTRGQQVTLRCSSQSGHNTVSWYQQALGQGPQFIFQYYREEENGRGNFPPRFSGLQFPNYSSELNVNALELDDSALYLCASSSGTGASYGYTFGSGTRLTVV.

V usage is TRBV9 and J usage is TRBJ2-1; no clear D. Trimming removed 6 bases at V and 0 bases at J, with 13 bases between. CDR3 length equals 15 residues. Germline CDR1 is SGDLS and CDR2 is YYNGEE. Here the CDR3 DNA reads TGTGCCAGCACCATAACGGACCGCTCCTACAATGAGCAGTTCTTC. Translated: CASTITDRSYNEQFF.

This clonotype has only a few counts. The gene calls are TRBV20-1 and TRBJ2-3; TRBD2 agrees at 7 bases. The CDR3 consists of 16 residues. The germline V gene has CDR1 DFQATT and CDR2 SNEGSKA (reference sequence). Trimming removed 3 bases from V and 0 bases from J; junction bases left unmatched: 9. CDR3 sequence (DNA): TGCAGTGCTAGCGTTGAGCGGGGTAGAAGCACAGATACGCAGTATTTT. Amino acids: CSASVERGRSTDTQYF.

This clonotype has just a few counts. This chain uses TRBV7-8 with TRBJ1-3; TRBD1 might be the D (6 bases). V was clipped by 5 bases and J by 0 bases, with 20 bases between them. Germline CDR1 reads SGHVS; CDR2 reads FQNEAQ. CDR3 length: 18 residues. CDR3 DNA: TGTGCCAGCAGCCAACGCGGAGGGGGACGGATCTCTGGAAACACCATATATTTT. Translation gives CASSQRGGGRISGNTIYF.

In its sample, this clonotype was seen many times. The V and J genes are TRBV15 and TRBJ2-7; no clear D gene. Germline V gene sequence: CDR1 LNHNV, CDR2 YYDKDF (reference sequence). There are 13 residues in the CDR3. V was clipped by 0 bases and J by 6 bases, with 9 bases between them. The CDR3 loop reads CATSRDRIFEQYF. For the CDR3, the DNA is TGTGCCACCAGCAGAGATCGAATTTTCGAGCAGTACTTC. The whole variable domain, remainder taken from reference TRBV15 and TRBJ2-7, is DAMVIQNPRYQVTQFGKPVTLSCSQTLNHNVMYWYQQKSSQAPKLLFHYYDKDFNNEADTPDNFQSRRPNTSFCFLDIRSPGLGDTAMYLCATSRDRIFEQYFGPGTRLTVT.

This clonotype was counted many times. This chain joins TRBV24-1 and TRBJ2-1, with 15 bases that match TRBD2. The length of the CDR3 is 16 residues. Germline CDR1 KGHDR, CDR2 SFDVKD. V was pared by 3 bases and J by 8 bases, with 4 bases of the junction left unmatched. The CDR3 bases are TGTGCCACCAGTGATCCGGGACTAGCGGGAGGCCATGAGCAGTTCTTC. Encoded protein: CATSDPGLAGGHEQFF.

This clonotype was observed a few times. The chain recombines TRBV7-2 with TRBJ2-5; no clear D gene. This CDR3 spans 14 amino acids. The ends were cut back, 1 base at V and 1 base at J, with 7 bases in the middle. Germline V gene sequence: CDR1 SGHTA, CDR2 FQGNSA. CDR3 nucleotide sequence: TGTGCCAGCAGCTTAGACGGAATCCAAGAGACCCAGTACTTC. It codes for CASSLDGIQETQYF.

The chain is built from TRBV11-2 and TRBJ2-1; perhaps D is TRBD1 or TRBD2 (5 bases each). The CDR3 totals 15 residues. Trimming took off 5 bases at V and 3 bases at J, with 14 bases between the two ends. CDR1 SGHAT and CDR2 FQNNGV come from the germline V gene. CDR3 sequence reads: CASSPGTGHYNEQFF. In nucleotides, the CDR3 is TGTGCCAGCAGCCCAGGGACGGGGCACTACAATGAGCAGTTCTTC.

The genes are TRBV20-1 and TRBJ2-6; the D is unclear. This CDR3 comprises 18 residues. Trimming removed 3 bases at V and 0 bases at J, with 18 bases between. CDR1 and CDR2 (germline): DFQATT, SNEGSKA (reference sequence). The CDR3 here is CSASPDSLAGSGANVLTF. In DNA, the CDR3 is TGCAGTGCTAGCCCAGACTCATTAGCAGGCTCTGGGGCCAACGTCCTGACTTTC.

This clonotype was seen ten or more times. This sequence joins TRBV2 and TRBJ2-7; D gene ambiguous. The germline gives CDR1 SNHLY, CDR2 FYNNEI. The CDR3 sequence is 12 residues long. Trimming removed 2 bases at V and 7 bases at J, with 9 bases between. The CDR3 reads CASSEYPGEQYV. The CDR3 region has the DNA TGTGCCAGCAGTGAATATCCTGGGGAGCAGTACGTC.

This clonotype was recorded a few times. This chain uses TRBV9 with TRBJ2-3; perhaps TRBD2 as D (6 bases). Germline V CDR1 and CDR2: SGDLS, YYNGEE. The V end lost 4 bases, the J end lost 7 bases, and 16 bases lay between the germline ends. The CDR3 is made up of 14 amino acids. CDR3 DNA: TGTGCCAGCAGCCTCAGCGGGTTAGTCAATACGCAGTATTTT. Translation: CASSLSGLVNTQYF.

The chain couples TRBV19 to TRBJ2-2; 7 bases agree with TRBD1. The CDR3 contains 14 residues. V shed 5 bases, J shed 7 bases, and the junction held 7 bases outside the gene matches. Germline V gene lookup returns CDR1 LNHDA and CDR2 SQIVND (reference sequence). The CDR3 spells CASSVDRDGGELFF. The DNA for the CDR3 is TGTGCCAGTAGTGTCGACAGGGATGGCGGGGAGCTGTTTTTT.

CDR3 sequence (DNA): TGTGCCTGGAAGTTCGGCCAAACGGAAGAGACCCAGTACTTC. This translates into CAWKFGQTEETQYF. This chain connects TRBV30 to TRBJ2-5; D call uncertain. The V end was cut by 4 bases, the J end by 3 bases, with 15 bases between. In germline, CDR1 is GTSNPN, CDR2 SVGIG (reference sequence). CDR3 size: 14 residues. The whole variable domain, remainder taken from reference TRBV30 and TRBJ2-5, is SQTIHQWPATLVQPVGSPLSLECTVEGTSNPNLYWYRQAAGRGLQLLFYSVGIGQISSEVPQNLSASRPQDRQFILSSKKLLLSDSGFYLCAWKFGQTEETQYFGPGTRLLVL.

The V and J genes are TRBV6-5 and TRBJ2-3; TRBD1 matches at 11 bases. V was pared by 2 bases and J by 4 bases, with 5 bases of the junction left unmatched. From germline, CDR1 is MNHEY and CDR2 SVGAGI. The CDR3 consists of 16 residues. The CDR3 DNA reads TGTGCCAGCAGTTACCATGGGACAGGGGGGCCAGATACGCAGTATTTT. This translates into CASSYHGTGGPDTQYF.

The rearrangement links TRBV28 to TRBJ2-7; TRBD2 is a possible D gene (6 bases). This CDR3 has 13 residues. CDR1 and CDR2 from the germline V gene are MDHEN and SYDVKM. Trimming took off 4 bases at V and 3 bases at J, with 10 bases between the two ends. The CDR3 DNA follows: TGTGCCAGCAGTTCGGGACTGATCTACGAGCAGTACGTC. This gives the protein CASSSGLIYEQYV.

This sequence joins TRBV6-2 or TRBV6-3 and TRBJ2-3; D assignment may be TRBD1 or TRBD2 (6 bases each). This CDR3 contains 16 residues. V gave up 7 bases and J gave up 5 bases, with 22 bases separating them. Germline CDR1 reads MNHEY; CDR2 reads SVGEGT. The CDR3 bases are TGTGCCAGCACAGACCTTAGGAGGGAGACAGGAGATACGCAGTATTTT. Translated: CASTDLRRETGDTQYF.

This clonotype has at least ten counts. CDR3 bases: TGTGCCAGCAGCTCCATGAACACCGGGGAGCTGTTTTTT. Encoded protein: CASSSMNTGELFF. The rearrangement uses TRBV7-2 and TRBJ2-2; D is unresolved. Trimming cost V 4 bases and J 1 base, with 4 bases left between them. Germline V gene sequence: CDR1 SGHTA, CDR2 FQGNSA. This CDR3 has 13 amino acids.

This sequence joins TRBV20-1 and TRBJ1-2, with TRBD1 as a possible D gene (6 bases). The CDR3 covers 11 residues. Per the germline V gene, CDR1 is DFQATT and CDR2 is SNEGSKA (reference sequence). The V end lost 8 bases, the J end lost 5 bases, and 12 bases lay between the germline ends. The CDR3 DNA reads TGCAGTCCAGACAGGCGGTATGGCTACACCTTC. Translating it yields CSPDRRYGYTF.

This chain joins TRBV20-1 and TRBJ1-6, with 10 bases aligning to TRBD1. The CDR3 spans 15 residues. Germline V gene data show CDR1 as DFQATT and CDR2 as SNEGSKA (reference sequence). V shed 1 base, J shed 4 bases, and the junction held 1 base outside the gene matches. The CDR3 protein is CSARGGQGYNSPLHF. The CDR3 DNA sequence: TGCAGTGCTAGAGGGGGACAGGGGTATAATTCACCCCTCCACTTT.

This chain connects TRBV6-1 to TRBJ1-6, with no clear D. Germline lookup yields CDR1 MNHNS and CDR2 SASEGT. Trimming pared 8 bases from V and 0 bases from J, leaving 11 bases between. The CDR3 length is 15 residues. Here the CDR3 reads CASSPTGSYNSPLHF. The CDR3 DNA reads TGTGCCAGCTCCCCGACCGGCTCCTATAATTCACCCCTCCACTTT.

This clonotype came up a few times. The rearrangement uses TRBV20-1 and TRBJ1-6; D is ambiguous. The ends were cut back, 5 bases at V and 8 bases at J, with 10 bases in the middle. The CDR3 contains 12 residues. CDR1 is DFQATT, CDR2 SNEGSKA, per germline (reference sequence). The CDR3 nucleotides are TGCAGTGCTTCGGATGGGTATTCACCCCTCCACTTT. Amino acid sequence: CSASDGYSPLHF.

This clonotype has a handful of counts. The chain's CDR3 is CSAREGGLINEQFF. The CDR3 DNA sequence: TGCAGTGCTAGAGAGGGGGGGCTAATCAATGAGCAGTTCTTC. The chain recombines TRBV20-1 with TRBJ2-1, with D perhaps TRBD2 (7 bases). Deletions cut 0 bases from V and 6 bases from J, with 12 bases between. The germline V gene has CDR1 DFQATT and CDR2 SNEGSKA (reference sequence). The length of the CDR3 is 14 residues.